This passage covers 22 T cell receptor beta chains from one sample sequenced in a study of blood T cell repertoires in COVID-19. The repertoire was sequenced with immunoSEQ multiplex PCR; TCRdb's copy has only in-frame clones and lacks some. The repertoire consists of 180,000 or so clones, with approximately 85% occurring once and the leading ten covering roughly 9.8%. Input material: peripheral blood. The source of these receptors is a human donor with active or convalescent COVID-19. The donor label of this sample is uncertain.

The chain links TRBV29-1 to TRBJ2-5, with a possible D match to TRBD2 (6 bases). The CDR3 extends over 14 amino acids. The germline V gene encodes CDR1 SQVTM and CDR2 ANQGSEA. V gave up 2 bases and J gave up 6 bases, with 16 bases separating them. CDR3 protein: CSVERGYGSKTQYF. CDR3 coding DNA: TGCAGCGTTGAACGGGGCTACGGGAGCAAGACCCAGTACTTC.

The chain uses TRBV3-1 (or the pseudogene TRBV3-2) and TRBJ1-2; possible D gene TRBD1, 6 bases. Germline CDR1 reads LGHDT; CDR2 reads YNNKEL (reference sequence). The CDR3 covers 18 residues. V was clipped by 1 base and J by 1 base, with 19 bases between them. The CDR3 reads CASSQAGGQSPGNYGYTF. Here the CDR3 DNA reads TGTGCCAGCAGCCAAGCGGGGGGCCAGTCTCCTGGTAACTATGGCTACACCTTC.

This chain links TRBV24-1 with TRBJ1-1, with D possibly matching TRBD1 (5 bases). The germline CDR1 and CDR2 sequences are KGHDR and SFDVKD. The CDR3 totals 13 residues. The V gene lost 1 base and the J gene lost 3 bases, with 5 bases spanning the gap. The DNA for the CDR3 is TGTGCCACCAGTGATTTCAGGGACACTGAAGCTTTCTTT. Protein product: CATSDFRDTEAFF.

The chain links TRBV27 to TRBJ2-7; no firm D call. This CDR3 is 13 amino acids long. The V and J ends lost 3 bases and 6 bases respectively, with 12 bases between them. Germline CDR1 is MNHEY and CDR2 is SMNVEV (reference sequence). The CDR3 sequence: CASSFGAPSEQYF. CDR3 coding DNA: TGTGCCAGCAGTTTTGGAGCCCCAAGCGAGCAGTACTTC.

The chain links TRBV2 to TRBJ1-1; no clear D. Germline V CDR1 and CDR2: SNHLY, FYNNEI. Trimming cost V 8 bases and J 0 bases, with 16 bases left between them. This CDR3 region has 15 residues. This chain's CDR3 is CASGSRSIMNTEAFF. The DNA of the CDR3 is TGTGCCAGCGGGAGCAGGAGTATTATGAACACTGAAGCTTTCTTT.

This chain connects TRBV3-1 (or the pseudogene TRBV3-2) to TRBJ2-1, with a possible D match to TRBD1 (5 bases). V was pared by 0 bases and J by 0 bases, with 9 bases between. CDR1 is LGHDT, CDR2 YNNKEL, per germline (reference sequence). This CDR3 region has 16 residues. CDR3 bases: TGTGCCAGCAGCCAAGAGTGGGGCAGCTCCTACAATGAGCAGTTCTTC. Its protein is CASSQEWGSSYNEQFF.

This rearrangement joins TRBV28 to TRBJ2-7; D might be TRBD2 (6 bases). The CDR3 covers 15 residues. V shed 7 bases and J shed 2 bases, with 18 bases lying between them. Germline CDR1 reads MDHEN; CDR2 reads SYDVKM. This chain's CDR3 is CASTQPGDLTYEQYF. CDR3 coding DNA: TGTGCCAGCACACAACCGGGGGACTTAACCTACGAGCAGTACTTC. The full variable domain, with the rest looked up from reference TRBV28 and TRBJ2-7, is DVKVTQSSRYLVKRTGEKVFLECVQDMDHENMFWYRQDPGLGLRLIYFSYDVKMKEKGDIPEGYSVSREKKERFSLILESASTNQTSMYLCASTQPGDLTYEQYFGPGTRLTVT.

V gene TRBV5-5 combines with J gene TRBJ1-2; maybe TRBD1 (6 bases). Germline CDR1 and CDR2: SGHKS and YYEKEE (reference sequence). The ends were cut back, 6 bases at V and 4 bases at J, with 19 bases in the middle. The CDR3 covers 15 residues. The CDR3 sequence: CASTPRNRVAYGYTF. The DNA for the CDR3 is TGTGCCAGCACCCCGCGGAACAGGGTTGCCTATGGCTACACCTTC.

The genes are TRBV29-1 and TRBJ2-3, with TRBD2 matching 8 bases. Germline CDR1 and CDR2: SQVTM and ANQGSEA. CDR3 length equals 15 residues. The ends lost 5 bases at V and 2 bases at J; junction bases unmatched: 9. As DNA, the CDR3 is TGCAGCGTTAGTAAGAGCGGGAGCAACACAGATACGCAGTATTTT. The encoded protein is CSVSKSGSNTDTQYF.

V is TRBV12-5 and J is TRBJ1-5, with a tentative D call TRBD1 (6 bases). The CDR3 spans 15 residues. V was shortened by 1 base and J by 4 bases, with 11 bases between the two germline ends. The germline CDR1 and CDR2 sequences are LGHNT and FRNRAP. CDR3 protein: CASGLGPGDNQPQHF. The CDR3 nucleotides are TGTGCTAGTGGTTTGGGTCCAGGGGATAATCAGCCCCAGCATTTT.

The chain employs TRBV29-1 and TRBJ1-2, with TRBD1 identical over 9 bases. V shed 7 bases, J shed 2 bases, and the junction held 8 bases outside the gene matches. Germline CDR1 and CDR2: SQVTM and ANQGSEA. There are 14 residues in the CDR3. The CDR3 DNA follows: TGCAGCGCAACGAAAGGGACAGGGAACTATGGCTACACCTTC. Protein: CSATKGTGNYGYTF.

The V call is TRBV2, the J call TRBJ1-2, with 7 bases that match TRBD1. V lost 7 bases and J lost 8; bases outside the gene matches: 13. Germline V gene lookup returns CDR1 SNHLY and CDR2 FYNNEI. This CDR3 region has 14 residues. CDR3 DNA sequence: TGTGCCAGCATCACTAGGTCCAGGGGGAACGGCTACACCTTC. This encodes CASITRSRGNGYTF.

CDR3 amino acids: CASSLPGTDTQYF. CDR3 nucleotide sequence: TGTGCCAGCAGCCTCCCAGGGACAGATACGCAGTATTTT. V gene TRBV11-2 combines with J gene TRBJ2-3, with D maybe TRBD1 (5 bases). The CDR3 length is 13 residues. Germline CDR1 is SGHAT and CDR2 is FQNNGV. Trimming removed 5 bases at V and 3 bases at J, with 9 bases between.

V usage is TRBV3-1 (or the pseudogene TRBV3-2) and J usage is TRBJ2-2; 9 bases are a match to TRBD1. V lost 1 base to trimming and J lost 3 bases; unmatched junction nucleotides: 6. This CDR3 contains 17 residues. Germline assignment: CDR1 LGHDT and CDR2 YNNKEL (reference sequence). CDR3 in DNA: TGTGCCAGCAGCCAAGGGCGGACAGGGGCGGACACCGGGGAGCTGTTTTTT. Translating gives CASSQGRTGADTGELFF.

The rearrangement joins TRBV5-4 to TRBJ1-2; D gene uncertain. This CDR3 contains 16 residues. Germline V gene sequence: CDR1 SGHNT, CDR2 YYREEE (reference sequence). Trimming took off 4 bases at V and 5 bases at J, with 21 bases between the two ends. CDR3 sequence: CASSPHHFNEEYGYTF. The CDR3 DNA sequence: TGTGCCAGCAGCCCGCATCATTTTAATGAAGAGTATGGCTACACCTTC.

The chain joins TRBV9 to TRBJ1-2; TRBD1 aligns across 11 bases. Germline values: CDR1 SGDLS, CDR2 YYNGEE. J gave up 3 bases and V 7 bases, and 14 bases lay outside the gene matches. This CDR3 is built from 17 residues. CDR3 sequence (DNA): TGTGCCAGCGGATTGGAAGATGGGACAGGGGGTCACTATGGCTACACCTTC. Translation gives CASGLEDGTGGHYGYTF.

The chain employs TRBV19 and TRBJ1-2, with 9 bases that match TRBD1. J was trimmed by 5 bases and V by 5 bases; bases with no gene match: 12. The CDR3 runs 16 residues. Germline CDR1 and CDR2: LNHDA and SQIVND (reference sequence). The CDR3 region is CASSPAGTGSSYGYTF. CDR3 nucleotides: TGTGCCAGTAGTCCGGCCGGGACAGGGTCGTCATATGGCTACACCTTC.

This clone was picked up a small number of times. The chain is built from TRBV11-2 and TRBJ2-7; D is perhaps TRBD1 (6 bases). This CDR3 comprises 14 residues. Germline lookup yields CDR1 SGHAT and CDR2 FQNNGV. V lost 1 base to trimming and J lost 6 bases, with 13 bases between them. As DNA, the CDR3 is TGTGCCAGCAGCTTAGTACAGGGATACAGCGAGCAGTACTTC. Protein: CASSLVQGYSEQYF.

This clone has only a few counts. The rearrangement links TRBV2 to TRBJ1-5; no clear D gene. V was shortened by 4 bases and J by 7 bases, with 11 bases between the two germline ends. CDR1 and CDR2 from the germline V gene are SNHLY and FYNNEI. The CDR3 has 13 residues. The CDR3 DNA reads as TGTGCCAGCAGTGTCGACGGGTGGCAGCCCCAGCATTTT. This codes for CASSVDGWQPQHF.

Worth noting for this clone: At the DNA level, this CDR3 is encoded by other sequences in the same sample as well. V and J are TRBV6-2 or TRBV6-3 and TRBJ2-5, with a tentative D call TRBD2 (7 bases). The CDR3 sequence is 14 residues long. The germline gives CDR1 MNHEY, CDR2 SVGEGT. The ends were cut back, 2 bases at V and 5 bases at J, with 12 bases in the middle. CDR3 bases: TGTGCCAGCAGTTACGGGGGGGCGGAGGAGACCCAGTACTTC. It encodes CASSYGGAEETQYF.

The chain employs TRBV7-2 and TRBJ2-7, with TRBD2 identical over 9 bases. With 8 bases clipped from V and 3 bases from J, the junction kept 5 bases outside the gene matches. The CDR3 covers 13 residues. The germline V gene encodes CDR1 SGHTA and CDR2 FQGNSA. The CDR3 DNA sequence: TGTGCCAGCGGATCTAGCGGGAACTACGAGCAGTACTTC. This translates into CASGSSGNYEQYF.

The chain carries TRBV7-9 and TRBJ2-3, with D hard to call. The CDR3 sequence is 13 residues long. V dropped 2 bases and J dropped 6 bases, with 9 bases sitting between them. Germline lookup yields CDR1 SEHNR and CDR2 FQNEAQ (reference sequence). CDR3: CASSLSSFDTQYF. The CDR3 region has the DNA TGTGCCAGCAGCTTAAGTAGCTTCGATACGCAGTATTTT. Full variable domain (outside the CDR3, taken from reference TRBV7-9 and TRBJ2-3): DTGVSQNPRHKITKRGQNVTFRCDPISEHNRLYWYRQTLGQGPEFLTYFQNEAQLEKSRLLSDRFSAERPKGSFSTLEIQRTEQGDSAMYLCASSLSSFDTQYFGPGTRLTVL.